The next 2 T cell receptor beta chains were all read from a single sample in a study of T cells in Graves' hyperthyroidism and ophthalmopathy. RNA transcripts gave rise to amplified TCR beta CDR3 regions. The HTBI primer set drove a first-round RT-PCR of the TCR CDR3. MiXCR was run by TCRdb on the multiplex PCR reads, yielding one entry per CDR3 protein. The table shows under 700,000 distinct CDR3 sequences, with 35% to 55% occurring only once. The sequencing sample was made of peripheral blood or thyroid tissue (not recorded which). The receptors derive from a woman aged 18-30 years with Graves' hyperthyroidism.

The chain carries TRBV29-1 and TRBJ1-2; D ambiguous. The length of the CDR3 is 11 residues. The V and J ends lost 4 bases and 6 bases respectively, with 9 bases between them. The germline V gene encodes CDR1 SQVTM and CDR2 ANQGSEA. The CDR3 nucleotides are TGCAGCGTTGGGGCGGTCCATGGCTACACCTTC. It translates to CSVGAVHGYTF.

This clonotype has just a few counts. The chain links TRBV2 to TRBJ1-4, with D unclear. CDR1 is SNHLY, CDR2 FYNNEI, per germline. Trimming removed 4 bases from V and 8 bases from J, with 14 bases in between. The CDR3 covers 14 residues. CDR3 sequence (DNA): TGTGCCAGCAGTGGTAAAGGGAGGATCGAAAAACTGTTTTTT. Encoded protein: CASSGKGRIEKLFF.